This T cell receptor beta chain is drawn from a study of T cell repertoires in cytomegalovirus infection. Study at large: From public TCR beta signatures came an indication of both CMV infection and matching HLA type. Overall study findings and caveats: Adding up the frequency of public TCR beta families identified people who carried CMV plus the relevant HLA.

Points on this clonotype: Its antigen is unidentified.

Using its own MiXCR run on the reads, TCRdb lists one record per CDR3 protein. This table holds about 770,000 distinct CDR3 sequences, almost 30% found once. The source of this sequence is a human donor in good health (CMV status not recorded). Some clones in this sample may be carry-over from other donors' samples. Sequences were derived from cultured CD8+ T cells from PBMCs, sampled from culture after CMV antigen stimulation.

The CDR3 sequence is CASSSASTGPPYEQYF. The CDR3 DNA sequence: TGTGCCAGCAGCTCGGCCTCTACCGGGCCACCCTACGAGCAGTACTTC. This chain joins TRBV7-4 and TRBJ2-7, with D uncertain. CDR1 is SGHVT, CDR2 SQSDAQ, per germline. Trimming left V 4 bases short and J 2 bases short, with 18 bases between. This CDR3 comprises 16 residues.